This TCR beta chain was profiled in a study of beta chain features in type 1 diabetes. Expressed TCRB transcripts were sequenced because the entire RNA isolate underwent reverse transcription. The method was immunoSEQ multiplex PCR; TCRdb's version includes in-frame clones alone and lacks a portion of them. The sample holds 810,000 or so clones, 15% to 20% seen once. Germline V gives CDR1 SEHNR, CDR2 FQNEAQ (reference sequence). The V gene end was trimmed by 5 bases and the J gene end by 5 bases; junction bases not matched to a gene: 9. There are 16 residues in the CDR3. The clonotype originates from a woman aged 18-29 years in good health. This chain links TRBV7-9 with TRBJ2-5, with 12 positions matching TRBD1. The sequenced sample consisted of naive CD4+ T cells from blood. CDR3 protein: CASSESGTGGRETQYF. CDR3 DNA: TGTGCCAGCAGCGAGTCGGGGACAGGGGGCCGGGAGACCCAGTACTTC.